Sequencing of this T cell receptor (beta chain) was carried out in a study of cytomegalovirus exposure and HLA in healthy donors. V was cut by 1 base and J by 2 bases, with 14 bases left in between. The CDR3 has 16 amino acids. Germline lookup yields CDR1 SGHTA and CDR2 FQGNSA. PCR was performed using 60 Vbeta and 13 Jbeta primers. Data came from immunoSEQ multiplex PCR; TCRdb stores just in-frame clones and leaves some out. The sample comprises 90,000 to 110,000 clones, about 81% of which are singletons, and approximately 2.2% rests with the top ten. Specimen: PBMCs. This TCR was sampled from a man aged 25 to 40 in good health and CMV-seronegative. The chain has TRBV7-2 and TRBJ2-5; perhaps TRBD2 as D (5 bases). The CDR3 nucleotides read TGTGCCAGCAGCTTAGGGGCTAGCTCCTGGCAAGAGACCCAGTACTTC. Its translation: CASSLGASSWQETQYF. The full variable domain, in which reference TRBV7-2 and TRBJ2-5 provide the parts outside the CDR3, is GAGVSQSPSNKVTEKGKDVELRCDPISGHTALYWYRQSLGQGLEFLIYFQGNSAPDKSGLPSDRFSAERTGGSVSTLTIQRTQQEDSAVYLCASSLGASSWQETQYFGPGTRLLVL.